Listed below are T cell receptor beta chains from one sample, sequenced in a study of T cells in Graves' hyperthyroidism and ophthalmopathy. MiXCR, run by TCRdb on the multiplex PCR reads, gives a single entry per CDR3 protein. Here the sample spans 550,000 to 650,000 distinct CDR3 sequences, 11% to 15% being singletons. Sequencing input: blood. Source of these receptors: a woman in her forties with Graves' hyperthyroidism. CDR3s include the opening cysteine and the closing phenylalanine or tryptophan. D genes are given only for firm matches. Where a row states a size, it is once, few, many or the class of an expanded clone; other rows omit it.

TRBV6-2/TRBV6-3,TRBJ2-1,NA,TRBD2,TGTGCCAGCAGTTCCGGACTAGCGGGAGCCTACAATGAGCAGTTCTTC,CASSSGLAGAYNEQFF
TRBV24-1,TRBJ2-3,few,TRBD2,TGTGCCACCAGTGATTCACACGGACTAGTGGGAGTGGCAGATACGCAGTATTTT,CATSDSHGLVGVADTQYF
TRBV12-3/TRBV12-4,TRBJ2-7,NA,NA,TGTGCCAGCAGTTTAGGGGCACCCTCCTACGAGCAGTACTTC,CASSLGAPSYEQYF
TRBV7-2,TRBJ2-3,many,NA,TGTGCCAGCAGCTCCTTATTTGCAGATACGCAGTATTTT,CASSSLFADTQYF
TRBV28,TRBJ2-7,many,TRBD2,TGTGCCAGCAGTGGACTAGCGACGTCCTACGAGCAGTACTTC,CASSGLATSYEQYF
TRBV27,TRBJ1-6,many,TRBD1,TGTGCCAGCAGTTTATCCCCCAGGTCGGGACAGGGGGTTTCACCCCTCCACTTT,CASSLSPRSGQGVSPLHF
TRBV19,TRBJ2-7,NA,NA,TGTGCCAGTAGTATAGTTCTAGCGAGGAACGAGCAGTACTTC,CASSIVLARNEQYF
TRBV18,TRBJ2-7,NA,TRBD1,TGTGCCAGCTCAGGGACAGGTAGAAGTTCCTACGAGCAGTACTTC,CASSGTGRSSYEQYF
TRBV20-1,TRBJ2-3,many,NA,TGCAGTGCTAGAGAGGGATCGGGGGTCCCGACAGATACGCAGTATTTT,CSAREGSGVPTDTQYF
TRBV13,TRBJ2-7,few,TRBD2,TGTGCCAGCAGCCGGGGGACTAGCGGGTTTGGGATGCAGTACTTC,CASSRGTSGFGMQYF
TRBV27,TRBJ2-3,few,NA,TGTGCCAGCAGTTTATCTTGGTGGAGCACAGATACGCAGTATTTT,CASSLSWWSTDTQYF
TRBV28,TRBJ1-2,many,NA,TGTGCCAGCAGTTTACCCTCTGGCAGCTACTATGGCTACACCTTC,CASSLPSGSYYGYTF
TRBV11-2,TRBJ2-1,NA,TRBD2,TGTGCCAGCAGCTACGGACTAGCGGGGACCTACAATGAGCAGTTCTTC,CASSYGLAGTYNEQFF
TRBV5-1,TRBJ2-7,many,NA,TGCGCCAGCAGCTTGGCCGGTACCAACGCCTACGAGCAGTACTTC,CASSLAGTNAYEQYF
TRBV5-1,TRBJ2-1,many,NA,TGCGCCAGCAGCTTGGGTCTAAGCTCCTACAATGAGCAGTTCTTC,CASSLGLSSYNEQFF
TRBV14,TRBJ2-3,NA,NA,TGTGCCAGCAGCCAAGATCACACAGATACGCAGTATTTT,CASSQDHTDTQYF
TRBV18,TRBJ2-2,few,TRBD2,TGTGCCAGCCCGGGACTAGCCAACACCGGGGAGCTGTTTTTT,CASPGLANTGELFF
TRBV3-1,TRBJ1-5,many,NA,TGTGCCAGCAGCCAACGCAATCAGCCCCAGCATTTT,CASSQRNQPQHF
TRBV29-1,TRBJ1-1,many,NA,TGCAGCGTTGCACAGAGCACTGAAGCTTTCTTT,CSVAQSTEAFF
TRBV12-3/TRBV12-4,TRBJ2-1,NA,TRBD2,TGTGCCAGCAGTGCCCCCGGGACTAGCGGGACGGTTGAGCAGTTCTTC,CASSAPGTSGTVEQFF
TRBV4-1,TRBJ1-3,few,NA,TGCGCCAGCAGCGATCCGGACTCTGGAAACACCATATATTTT,CASSDPDSGNTIYF
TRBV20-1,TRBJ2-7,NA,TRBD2,TGCAGTGCTAGAATGAGTAGCGGGAGCGGCGAGCAGTACTTC,CSARMSSGSGEQYF
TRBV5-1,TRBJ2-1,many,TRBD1,TGCGCCAGCAGCTCCCCGCCCGGTACCGGGACAGGTAGAGGGAATGAGCAGTTCTTC,CASSSPPGTGTGRGNEQFF
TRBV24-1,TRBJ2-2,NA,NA,TGTGCCGCCGAGAGGGGAGCCGGGGAGCTGTTTTTT,CAAERGAGELFF
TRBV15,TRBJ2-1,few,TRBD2,TGTGCCACCAGCACTTTACTAGCGGGGGACGCTAGGGATGAGCAGTTCTTC,CATSTLLAGDARDEQFF
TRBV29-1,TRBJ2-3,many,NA,TGCAGCGTTCCTCTGGCGGTCGATACAGATACGCAGTATTTT,CSVPLAVDTDTQYF
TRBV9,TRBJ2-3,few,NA,TGTGCCAGCAGCGTATATGAGGGCCTAAGCACAGATACGCAGTATTTT,CASSVYEGLSTDTQYF
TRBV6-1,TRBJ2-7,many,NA,TGTGCCAGCAGTGAAATTCGGGGTTCCTACGAGCAGTACTTC,CASSEIRGSYEQYF
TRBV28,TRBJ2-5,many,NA,TGTGCCAGCAGGGACGTGACGATGACGACCCAGTACTTC,CASRDVTMTTQYF
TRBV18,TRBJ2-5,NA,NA,TGTGCCAGCTCACTCAGGAGGAAAGAGACCCAGTACTTC,CASSLRRKETQYF
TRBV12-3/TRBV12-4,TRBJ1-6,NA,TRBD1,TGTGCCAGCAGCAGGACAGGGGGAGATTCACCCCTCCACTTT,CASSRTGGDSPLHF
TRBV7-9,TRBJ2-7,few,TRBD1,TGTGCCAGCAGCCACTCCGGGACAGGGAACTACGAGCAGTACTTC,CASSHSGTGNYEQYF
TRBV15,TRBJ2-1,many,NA,TGTGCCACCAGCAGAGATCTGCTAGTTACCGATGAGCAGTTCTTC,CATSRDLLVTDEQFF
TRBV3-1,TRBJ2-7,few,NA,TGTGCCAGCAGCCAACAGGGTGGTCGGGAGCAGTACTTC,CASSQQGGREQYF
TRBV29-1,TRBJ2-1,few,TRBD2,TGCAGCGTTGATAGGCTAGCGGGATACAATGAGCAGTTCTTC,CSVDRLAGYNEQFF
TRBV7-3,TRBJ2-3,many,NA,TGTGCCAGCAGCTTCGGCACAGATACGCAGTATTTT,CASSFGTDTQYF
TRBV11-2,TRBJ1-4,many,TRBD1,TGTGCCAGCGCCCGGACAGGGGTGGGTGAAAAACTGTTTTTT,CASARTGVGEKLFF
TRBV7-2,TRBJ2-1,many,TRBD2,TGTGCCAGCAGCTTAGGCTTGCTAGGACTAGCGGGACGCCAGATCAATGAGCAGTTCTTC,CASSLGLLGLAGRQINEQFF
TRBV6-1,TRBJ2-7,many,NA,TGTGCCAGCAGTTCCGGGACGGGCAGTAGAGAGCAGTACTTC,CASSSGTGSREQYF
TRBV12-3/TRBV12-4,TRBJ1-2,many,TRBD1,TGTGCCAGCAGTTTTCGGACAGGGGATGGCTACACCTTC,CASSFRTGDGYTF
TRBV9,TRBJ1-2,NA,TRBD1,TGTGCCAGCAGCGTAGTCGAGACAGGGACAAGCGGTCGTAGTTCTAACTATGGCTGCACCTTC,CASSVVETGTSGRSSNYGCTF
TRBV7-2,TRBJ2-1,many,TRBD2,TGTGCCAGCAGCCCGATGATAGCGGGAGGTAGTGTTGAGCAGTTCTTC,CASSPMIAGGSVEQFF
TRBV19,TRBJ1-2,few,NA,TGTGCCAGCCACCGCTCCGGGGGCGGCTACACCTTC,CASHRSGGGYTF
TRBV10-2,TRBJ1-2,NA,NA,TGCGCCAGCAGTGAGGGGGTGTTGGCTTATGGCTACACCTTC,CASSEGVLAYGYTF
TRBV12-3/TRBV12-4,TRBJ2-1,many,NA,TGTGCCAGCAGTTTCGGGGGCCCGCACAATGAGCAGTTCTTC,CASSFGGPHNEQFF
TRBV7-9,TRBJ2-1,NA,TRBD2,TGTGCCAGCAGTCGACTAGCGGGAAGCAATGAGCAGTTCTTC,CASSRLAGSNEQFF
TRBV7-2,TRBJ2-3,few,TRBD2,TGTGCCAGCAGCTTAGGACTAGCGGGAGGGCCTCCGCAGTATTTT,CASSLGLAGGPPQYF
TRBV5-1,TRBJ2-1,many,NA,TGCGCCAGCAGCTTGCACTGGGATGGGGGTGAGCAGTTCTTC,CASSLHWDGGEQFF